The 23 T cell receptor beta chains listed next were all sequenced from one sample in a study of blood T cell repertoires in COVID-19. The repertoire was sequenced with immunoSEQ multiplex PCR; TCRdb's copy has only in-frame clones and lacks some. The sample has around 70,000 clones; 81% are singletons. The sequenced material came from peripheral blood. The source of these receptors is a woman in her 70s with acute or convalescent COVID-19.

The chain employs TRBV29-1 and TRBJ2-5; perhaps TRBD2 as D (7 bases). Germline V CDR1 and CDR2: SQVTM, ANQGSEA. Trimming removed 8 bases from V and 4 bases from J, with 17 bases in between. The CDR3 loop spans 13 amino acids. CDR3 loop: CSTRGGGTETQYF. The CDR3 DNA follows: TGCAGCACGAGGGGAGGGGGGACAGAGACCCAGTACTTC.

This clone was counted a few times. The V call is TRBV27, the J call TRBJ1-5; 8 nucleotides line up with TRBD1. V lost 6 bases, J lost 6 bases, and 13 bases stayed unmatched. Germline V CDR1 and CDR2: MNHEY, SMNVEV (reference sequence). The CDR3 loop spans 16 amino acids. The CDR3 sequence is CASSTAAGGGAQPQHF. CDR3 DNA sequence: TGTGCCAGCAGCACCGCGGCAGGGGGCGGCGCTCAGCCCCAGCATTTT.

This clone was seen once. The genes are TRBV19 and TRBJ2-4; 10 bases are shared with TRBD2. The germline V gene encodes CDR1 LNHDA and CDR2 SQIVND (reference sequence). The CDR3 is 19 amino acids. Trimming cost V 5 bases and J 7 bases; bases outside gene matches: 20. CDR3 protein: CASSPRQGLGAGGPNIQYF. Here the CDR3 DNA reads TGTGCCAGTAGTCCCAGACAGGGGTTGGGAGCGGGAGGGCCTAACATTCAGTACTTC.

V is TRBV5-8 and J is TRBJ1-1; D is perhaps TRBD1 (5 bases). The CDR3 has 20 amino acids. Germline loops: CDR1 SGHTS, CDR2 YDEGEE. Between the trimmed V and J ends, which lost 0 bases and 1 base, there was a span of 25 bases. DNA of the CDR3: TGTGCCAGCAGCTTGGGGGGCTTAGGCAGGGTATGGGGCCCGAACACTGAAGCTTTCTTT. The encoded protein is CASSLGGLGRVWGPNTEAFF. Supplemented by reference TRBV5-8 and TRBJ1-1, the full variable domain reads EAGVTQSPTHLIKTRGQQATLRCSPISGHTSVYWYQQALGLGLQFLLWYDEGEERNRGNFPPRFSGRQFPNYSSELNVNALELEDSALYLCASSLGGLGRVWGPNTEAFFGQGTRLTVV.

This clone occurred a few times. This chain uses TRBV27 with TRBJ2-7; D perhaps matches TRBD2 (6 bases). Germline CDR1 reads MNHEY; CDR2 reads SMNVEV (reference sequence). Trimming took off 5 bases at V and 11 bases at J, with 22 bases between the two ends. The CDR3 extends over 14 amino acids. The CDR3 DNA is TGTGCCAGCAGTCTAGGGTGGGGACTCTCCGGGGAGTACTTC. Protein product: CASSLGWGLSGEYF.

V gene TRBV27 combines with J gene TRBJ2-1; D is perhaps TRBD1 (6 bases). The CDR3 contains 15 residues. Trimming pared 5 bases from V and 0 bases from J, leaving 11 bases between. Germline CDR1 reads MNHEY; CDR2 reads SMNVEV (reference sequence). The CDR3: CASSPATGSYNEQFF. CDR3 DNA sequence: TGTGCCAGCAGTCCCGCGACAGGCTCCTACAATGAGCAGTTCTTC.

The V call is TRBV2, the J call TRBJ2-3; maybe TRBD1 (6 bases). Germline CDR1 SNHLY, CDR2 FYNNEI. This CDR3 has 15 amino acids. Deletions cut 5 bases from V and 3 bases from J, with 15 bases between. In DNA, the CDR3 is TGTGCCAGCAGTACAACCCAGGGGTTGACAGATACGCAGTATTTT. Translating it yields CASSTTQGLTDTQYF.

The CDR3 is CAIQQGASYGYTF. CDR3 DNA sequence: TGTGCCATCCAGCAGGGGGCGTCCTATGGCTACACCTTC. The chain links TRBV28 to TRBJ1-2; 8 positions agree with TRBD1. The CDR3 contains 13 residues. Germline V gene sequence: CDR1 MDHEN, CDR2 SYDVKM. V was clipped by 10 bases and J by 4 bases; unmatched bases: 8.

V usage is TRBV5-1 and J usage is TRBJ2-5; TRBD2 matches 10 bases. Per the germline V gene, CDR1 is SGHRS and CDR2 is YFSETQ. The trim removed 4 bases at V and 4 bases at J, leaving 7 bases unmatched. This CDR3 is 15 amino acids long. The CDR3 DNA reads TGCGCCAGCAGCGGAGCGGGAGGGGTCGGAGAGACCCAGTACTTC. Amino acids: CASSGAGGVGETQYF.

This sequence joins TRBV7-6 and TRBJ2-2; TRBD2 aligns across 7 bases. Germline V gene lookup returns CDR1 SGHVS and CDR2 FNYEAQ. Trimming removed 4 bases from V and 5 bases from J; junction bases left unmatched: 16. CDR3 size: 18 residues. CDR3 protein: CASSSKPFGGGPTGELFF. In DNA form, the CDR3 reads TGTGCCAGCAGCTCCAAACCTTTCGGGGGAGGGCCGACCGGGGAGCTGTTTTTT.

V and J are TRBV27 and TRBJ2-1, with 9 bases lining up with TRBD1. J lost 7 bases, V lost 5 bases, and 9 bases had no gene match. From germline, CDR1 is MNHEY and CDR2 SMNVEV (reference sequence). The CDR3 runs 15 residues. The CDR3 DNA is TGTGCCAGCAGTCCCGCGGGACAGGGTACGAATGAGCAGTTCTTC. This translates into CASSPAGQGTNEQFF.

This sequence joins TRBV5-1 and TRBJ1-4; 7 bases fit TRBD1. This CDR3 is 16 amino acids long. Trimming removed 6 bases from V and 5 bases from J; junction bases left unmatched: 13. Germline CDR1 SGHRS, CDR2 YFSETQ. CDR3 nucleotides: TGCGCCAGCACCTACAACCCCGGGACAGCAAATGAAAAACTGTTTTTT. Translated: CASTYNPGTANEKLFF.

In this sample, this clone turned up once. The CDR3 loop reads CASSFLGQSYGYTF. CDR3 nucleotides: TGTGCCAGCAGTTTCCTGGGACAGAGCTATGGCTACACCTTC. The rearrangement uses TRBV28 and TRBJ1-2; 7 positions agree with TRBD1. V lost 3 bases, J lost 4 bases, and 5 bases stayed unmatched. There are 14 residues in the CDR3. CDR1 is MDHEN, CDR2 SYDVKM, per germline.

This chain joins TRBV28 and TRBJ1-1; D is unresolved. The CDR3 extends over 15 amino acids. Germline CDR1 MDHEN, CDR2 SYDVKM. Trimming cost V 6 bases and J 1 base, with 15 bases left between them. The CDR3 DNA sequence: TGTGCCAGCAGCTTTATCCAGCCAGGGAACACTGAAGCTTTCTTT. As protein: CASSFIQPGNTEAFF.

The rearrangement uses TRBV11-2 and TRBJ2-3; 10 bases map to TRBD2. With V trimmed by 0 bases and J by 2 bases, 8 bases remained unmatched. The germline CDR1 and CDR2 sequences are SGHAT and FQNNGV. This CDR3 comprises 18 residues. CDR3 amino acids: CASSLDYRLAGTTDTQYF. Written as DNA, the CDR3 is TGTGCCAGCAGCTTAGATTATAGACTAGCGGGCACCACAGATACGCAGTATTTT.

This clone occurred once. This rearrangement joins TRBV21-1 to TRBJ1-5; the DNA was not used to check the table's D call, TRBD1. TRBV21-1 is flagged as a pseudogene. The CDR3 sequence is 19 residues long. For the CDR3, the DNA is TGTGCCAGCCGGTCCATCCCCGGGACAGGGGGCCATAGCAATCAGCCCCAGCATTTT. Residues: CASRSIPGTGGHSNQPQHF.

The genes are TRBV20-1 and TRBJ2-3, with 9 bases fitting TRBD2. Germline V gene lookup returns CDR1 DFQATT and CDR2 SNEGSKA (reference sequence). J was trimmed by 2 bases and V by 3 bases; bases with no gene match: 6. The CDR3 covers 15 residues. CDR3 in DNA: TGCAGTGCTAGTCTGAGCGGGAGGTACACAGATACGCAGTATTTT. This gives the protein CSASLSGRYTDTQYF.

CDR3 sequence: CASSQTGGASSQPQHF. The CDR3 coding sequence is TGCGCCAGCAGCCAGACAGGGGGCGCGAGTAGCCAGCCCCAGCATTTT. The V gene is TRBV4-1, the J gene TRBJ1-5, with TRBD1 identical over 10 bases. CDR3 size: 16 residues. The V segment lost 3 bases and the J segment 7 bases; nucleotides outside the gene matches: 9. The V gene's germline CDR1 is MGHRA and CDR2 YSYEKL.

J is TRBJ1-1 and V is TRBV15; TRBD1 might be the D (5 bases). Per the germline V gene, CDR1 is LNHNV and CDR2 is YYDKDF (reference sequence). V lost 0 bases, J lost 5 bases, and 13 bases lay in between. CDR3 length: 15 residues. This CDR3 is CATSRERGRGTEAFF. The CDR3 bases are TGTGCCACCAGCAGAGAACGGGGTCGGGGGACTGAAGCTTTCTTT.

The rearrangement joins TRBV28 to TRBJ1-1; no clear D. Deletions cut 3 bases from V and 4 bases from J, with 12 bases between. CDR1 is MDHEN and CDR2 is SYDVKM in the germline V gene. CDR3 length equals 14 residues. As DNA, the CDR3 is TGTGCCAGCAGTTTTAGACGGGGAGGCACTGAAGCTTTCTTT. It specifies CASSFRRGGTEAFF.

The V and J genes are TRBV28 and TRBJ2-7; TRBD2 might be the D (5 bases). The germline V gene has CDR1 MDHEN and CDR2 SYDVKM. The V end was cut by 1 base, the J end by 1 base, with 11 bases between. The length of the CDR3 is 15 residues. CDR3 DNA: TGTGCCAGCAGTTTATCCCACGGGATTTCCTACGAGCAGTACTTC. It encodes CASSLSHGISYEQYF.

This sequence joins TRBV7-3 and TRBJ2-1; 12 bases agree with TRBD2. CDR1 and CDR2 (germline): SGHTA, FQGTGA. Unmatched junction bases numbered 2, after V lost 6 bases and J lost 8 bases. The CDR3 consists of 13 residues. The DNA for the CDR3 is TGTGCCAGCAGACTAGCGGGAGGCCATGAGCAGTTCTTC. This encodes CASRLAGGHEQFF.

The genes are TRBV6-5 and TRBJ2-3; 8 bases fit TRBD2. The CDR3 length is 15 residues. Trimming at V came to 2 bases and at J to 3 bases, leaving 4 bases not matched to a gene. Per the germline V gene, CDR1 is MNHEY and CDR2 is SVGAGI. Here the CDR3 reads CASSYAGTRTDTQYF. The CDR3, as DNA: TGTGCCAGCAGTTACGCGGGGACTAGAACAGATACGCAGTATTTT.